The clone carrying this T cell receptor (beta chain) is medium-sized (0.01 to 0.1%) by share. Its antigen is not identified. A junction boundary mismatches the germline segment, possibly from a read error. These data come from a study of T cells in localized non-small cell lung cancer. Study-wide results and limits: Across samples, adjacent lung featured a median roughly 60 of the top 100 tumor clones.

Clones were sequenced by immunoSEQ multiplex PCR, and TCRdb holds only the in-frame ones, with some missing. Of about 6,300 clones listed, 15% are singletons. Lung adjacent to the tumor, free of atypia, was sampled at least 2 cm from its margin. The receptor was isolated from a male donor older than 55 with stage II squamous cell lung carcinoma. The sample was normal lung tissue next to the tumor, taken before any cancer treatment.

CDR3 DNA: TGTGCCAGCAGCATAGAAGGATCCGTGAACACTGAAGCTTTCTTT. As protein: CASSIEGSVNTEAFF. The rearrangement links TRBV11-3 to TRBJ1-1, with D unclear. CDR1 and CDR2 (germline): SGHNT, YENEEA. The length of the CDR3 is 15 residues.